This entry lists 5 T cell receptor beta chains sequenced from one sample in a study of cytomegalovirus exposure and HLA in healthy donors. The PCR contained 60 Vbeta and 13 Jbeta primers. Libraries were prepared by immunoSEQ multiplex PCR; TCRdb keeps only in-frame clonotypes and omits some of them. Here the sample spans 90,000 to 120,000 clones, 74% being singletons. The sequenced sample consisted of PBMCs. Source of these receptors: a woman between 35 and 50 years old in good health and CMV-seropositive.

CDR3: CASSGDKYEQYF. CDR3 DNA: TGTGCCAGCAGTGGTGACAAATACGAGCAGTACTTC. This sequence joins TRBV25-1 and TRBJ2-7, with D hard to call. There are 12 residues in the CDR3. Trimming removed 4 bases from V and 4 bases from J, with 8 bases in between. Germline-derived CDR1 and CDR2 are MGHDK and SYGVNS.

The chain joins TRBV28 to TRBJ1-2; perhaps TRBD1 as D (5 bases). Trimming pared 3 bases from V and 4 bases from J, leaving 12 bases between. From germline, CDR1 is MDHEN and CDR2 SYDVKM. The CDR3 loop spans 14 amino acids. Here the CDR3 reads CASSFPQGTYGYTF. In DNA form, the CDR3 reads TGTGCCAGCAGTTTCCCTCAGGGAACCTATGGCTACACCTTC.

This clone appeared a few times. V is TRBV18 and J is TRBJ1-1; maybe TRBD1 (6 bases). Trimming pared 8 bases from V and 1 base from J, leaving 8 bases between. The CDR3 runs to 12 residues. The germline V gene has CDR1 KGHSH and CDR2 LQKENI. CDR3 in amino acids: CASTGQNTEAFF. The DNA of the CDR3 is TGTGCCAGCACGGGACAGAACACTGAAGCTTTCTTT.

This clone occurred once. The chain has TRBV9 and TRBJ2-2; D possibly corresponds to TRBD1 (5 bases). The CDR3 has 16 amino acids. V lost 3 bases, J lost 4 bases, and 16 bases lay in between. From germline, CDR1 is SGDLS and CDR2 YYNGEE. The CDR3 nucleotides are TGTGCCAGCAGCGCCAGTTCAGGGATGCCCACCGGGGAGCTGTTTTTT. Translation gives CASSASSGMPTGELFF. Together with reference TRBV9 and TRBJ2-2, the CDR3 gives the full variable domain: DSGVTQTPKHLITATGQRVTLRCSPRSGDLSVYWYQQSLDQGLQFLIQYYNGEERAKGNILERFSAQQFPDLHSELNLSSLELGDSALYFCASSASSGMPTGELFFGEGSRLTVL.

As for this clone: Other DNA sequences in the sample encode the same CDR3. The CDR3 loop is CASSRDRSQETQYF. The CDR3, as DNA: TGCGCCAGCAGCCGCGACAGGAGCCAAGAGACCCAGTACTTC. J is TRBJ2-5 and V is TRBV5-1; possibly TRBD1 for D (6 bases). Germline V gene data show CDR1 as SGHRS and CDR2 as YFSETQ. Trimming stripped 4 bases from V and 1 base from J, with 11 bases between. The CDR3 loop spans 14 amino acids.